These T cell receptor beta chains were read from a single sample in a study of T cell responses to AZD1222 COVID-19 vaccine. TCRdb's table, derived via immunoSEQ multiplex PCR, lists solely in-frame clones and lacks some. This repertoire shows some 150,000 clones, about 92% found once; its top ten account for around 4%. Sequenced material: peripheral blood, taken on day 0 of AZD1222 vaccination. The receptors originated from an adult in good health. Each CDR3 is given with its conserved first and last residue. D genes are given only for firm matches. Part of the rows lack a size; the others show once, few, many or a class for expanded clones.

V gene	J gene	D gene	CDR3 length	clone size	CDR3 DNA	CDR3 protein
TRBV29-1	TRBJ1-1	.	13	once	TGCAGCGTTGAAGCATATTCTACCACTGAAGCTTTCTTT	CSVEAYSTTEAFF
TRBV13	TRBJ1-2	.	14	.	TGTGCCAGCAGCCCTAGAATCAGGGGATATGGCTACACCTTC	CASSPRIRGYGYTF
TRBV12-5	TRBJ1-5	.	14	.	TGTGCTAGTGCCCCCACATTTCCAGGGAAGCCCCAGCATTTT	CASAPTFPGKPQHF
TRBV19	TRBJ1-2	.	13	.	TGTGCCAGTACTTCGCCGGCCAGTCGTGGCTACACCTTC	CASTSPASRGYTF
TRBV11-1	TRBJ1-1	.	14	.	TGTGCCAGCAGCTTCACACAAACGAGGACTGAAGCTTTCTTT	CASSFTQTRTEAFF
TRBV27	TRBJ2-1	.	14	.	TGTGCCAGCGGAGCCCGTACAAGGCACAATGAGCAGTTCTTC	CASGARTRHNEQFF
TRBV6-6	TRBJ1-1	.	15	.	TGTGCCAGCAGTTACAGAGAGGGGGTGAACACTGAAGCTTTCTTT	CASSYREGVNTEAFF
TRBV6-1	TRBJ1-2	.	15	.	TGTGCCAGCAGTGAGGGGGCCGGTCTTAACTATGGCTACACCTTC	CASSEGAGLNYGYTF
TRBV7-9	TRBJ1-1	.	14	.	TGTGCCAGCAGCTTAGCCCAGGGAGATCCTGAAGCTTTCTTT	CASSLAQGDPEAFF
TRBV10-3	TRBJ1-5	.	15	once	TGTGCCATCAGAGCGACAGAGGATAGCAATCAGCCCCAGCATTTT	CAIRATEDSNQPQHF
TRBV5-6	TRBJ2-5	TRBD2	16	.	TGTGCCAGCAGCTTGAAAACTAGCGGGAAGTGGGAGACCCAGTACTTC	CASSLKTSGKWETQYF
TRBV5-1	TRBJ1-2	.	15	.	TGCGCCAGCAGCTTGTCTCGGTTTTTTAACTATGGCTACACCTTC	CASSLSRFFNYGYTF
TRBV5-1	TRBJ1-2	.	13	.	TGCGCCAGCAGCTTTACCCAGAACTATGGCTACACCTTC	CASSFTQNYGYTF
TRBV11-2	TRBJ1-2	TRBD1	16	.	TGTGCCAGCAGCCCCCTACCCCGGGACAGGGTAGACGGCTACACCTTC	CASSPLPRDRVDGYTF
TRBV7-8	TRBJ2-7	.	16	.	TGTGCCAGCAGCTTAGTCGCGGCAGAGGGCCACTACGAGCAGTACTTC	CASSLVAAEGHYEQYF
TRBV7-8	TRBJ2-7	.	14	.	TGTGCCAGCAGCACGCGGACGGGATCCTACGAGCAGTACTTC	CASSTRTGSYEQYF
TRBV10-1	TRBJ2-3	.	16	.	TGCGCCAGCAGTGAGTCGATCGCGACTAGCACAGATACGCAGTATTTT	CASSESIATSTDTQYF
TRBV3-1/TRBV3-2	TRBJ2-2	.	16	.	TGTGCCAGCAGCCAAAGTAATGACCTAAACACCGGGGAGCTGTTTTTT	CASSQSNDLNTGELFF
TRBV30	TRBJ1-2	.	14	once	TGTGCCTGGAGTCTACTCCGGGCGAGAGATGGCTACACCTTC	CAWSLLRARDGYTF
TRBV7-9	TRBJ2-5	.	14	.	TGTGCCAGCAGGCAGGGTGAAGAGGAAGAGACCCAGTACTTC	CASRQGEEEETQYF
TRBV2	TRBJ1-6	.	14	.	TGTGCCACCGGTCGAGGGGCGGGTAATTCACCCCTCCACTTT	CATGRGAGNSPLHF
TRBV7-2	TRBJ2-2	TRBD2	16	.	TGTGCCAGCAGCTTAGGCGGACGGGGGGGCCCCGGGGAGCTGTTTTTT	CASSLGGRGGPGELFF
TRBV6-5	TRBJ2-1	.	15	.	TGTGCCAGCGCGACCGGAGACGGAGCCTACAATGAGCAGTTCTTC	CASATGDGAYNEQFF
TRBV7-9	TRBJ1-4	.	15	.	.	CASSFGPGVNEKLFF
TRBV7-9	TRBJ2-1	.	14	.	TGTGCCAGCAGCTTAGATCTGGCAATGGATGAGCAGTTCTTC	CASSLDLAMDEQFF
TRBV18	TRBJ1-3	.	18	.	TGTGCCAGCTCACCCGGCCGAGCCCTTCCCTCCTCTGGAAACACCATATATTTT	CASSPGRALPSSGNTIYF
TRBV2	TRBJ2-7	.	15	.	TGTGCCAGCAGTGAGGAACCCGTTAAGGCCTACGAGCAGTACTTC	CASSEEPVKAYEQYF
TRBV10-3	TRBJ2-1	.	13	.	TGTGCCATCAGTGAGGCAACAAACAATGAGCAGTTCTTC	CAISEATNNEQFF
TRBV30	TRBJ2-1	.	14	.	TGTGCCTGGAGTGGGGTGAAAGCTCTGAATGAGCAGTTCTTC	CAWSGVKALNEQFF
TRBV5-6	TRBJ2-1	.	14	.	TGTGCCAGCAGCTTCTTACAGGGAATCTATGAGCAGTTCTTC	CASSFLQGIYEQFF
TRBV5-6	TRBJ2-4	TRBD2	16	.	TGTGCCAGCGCCGCGGGCGGGGGAGGAGCCAAAAACATTCAGTACTTC	CASAAGGGGAKNIQYF
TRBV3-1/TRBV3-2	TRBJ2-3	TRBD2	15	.	TGTGCCAGCAGCCAAGCAGCGGGAGGGCCAGATACGCAGTATTTT	CASSQAAGGPDTQYF
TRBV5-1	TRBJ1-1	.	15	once	TGCGCCAGCAGCTTTACGGCTTGGGGGGAGACTGAAGCTTTCTTT	CASSFTAWGETEAFF
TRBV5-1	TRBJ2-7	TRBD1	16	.	TGCGCCAGCAGCCCGGGTCCCGGGACAGGTCCTTCCGAGCAGTACTTC	CASSPGPGTGPSEQYF
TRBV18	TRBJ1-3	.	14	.	TGTGCCAGCTCACCACAGGGGTCAGGAAACACCATATATTTT	CASSPQGSGNTIYF
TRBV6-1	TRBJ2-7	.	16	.	TGTGCCAGCAGTGAAAGGAGGGGACACCCCTCCTACGAGCAGTACTTC	CASSERRGHPSYEQYF
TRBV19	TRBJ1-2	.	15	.	TGTGCCAGTAGTATAGGGGGTTGGGGCAACTATGGCTACACCTTC	CASSIGGWGNYGYTF
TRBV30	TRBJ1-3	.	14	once	TGTGCCTGGGGGGGGCCTTATTCGGGAAACACCATATATTTT	CAWGGPYSGNTIYF
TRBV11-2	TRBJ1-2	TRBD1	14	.	TGTGCCAGCAGCTTGGACAGGGATAACTATGGCTACACCTTC	CASSLDRDNYGYTF
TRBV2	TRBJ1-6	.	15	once	TGTGCCAGCAGAAGGACAGTAATCTCTAATTCACCCCTCCACTTT	CASRRTVISNSPLHF
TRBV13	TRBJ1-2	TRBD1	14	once	TGTGCCAGCACCCTTCGACAGGGTCCCTATGGCTACACCTTC	CASTLRQGPYGYTF
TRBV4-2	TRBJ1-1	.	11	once	TGTGCCAGCAGCCAAGCCACTGAAGCTTTCTTT	CASSQATEAFF
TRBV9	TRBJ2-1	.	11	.	TGTGCCAGCAGCATAAGTGATGAGCAGTTCTTC	CASSISDEQFF
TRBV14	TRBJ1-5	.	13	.	TGTGCCAGCAGCCAAGTGACGAGTCAGCCCCAGCATTTT	CASSQVTSQPQHF
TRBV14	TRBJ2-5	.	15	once	TGTGCCAGCAGCCACCCTGTAAATACCGGGGAGACCCAGTACTTC	CASSHPVNTGETQYF
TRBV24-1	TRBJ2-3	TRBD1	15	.	TGTGCCACCAGTTGGACAGGGGAAAGCACAGATACGCAGTATTTT	CATSWTGESTDTQYF
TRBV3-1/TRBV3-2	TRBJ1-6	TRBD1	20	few	TGTGCCAGCAGCCAAGTCCCCGGGGTGAAGGGGGCAGCCTATAATTCACCCCTCCACTTT	CASSQVPGVKGAAYNSPLHF
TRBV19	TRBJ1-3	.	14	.	TGTGCCAGTAACAGTAGGGCCTCTGGAAACACCATATATTTT	CASNSRASGNTIYF
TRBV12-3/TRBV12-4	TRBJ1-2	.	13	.	TGTGCCAGCACTCGAGCGGGGGTTGGAGGCTACACCTTC	CASTRAGVGGYTF
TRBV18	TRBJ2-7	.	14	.	TGTGCCAGCTCACCTATAAAGGACAGCTACGAGCAGTACTTC	CASSPIKDSYEQYF
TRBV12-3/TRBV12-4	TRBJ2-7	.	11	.	TGTGCCAGCAGTTTAGGCGGGGAGCAGTACTTC	CASSLGGEQYF
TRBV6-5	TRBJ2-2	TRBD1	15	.	TGTGCCAGCAGCCGGGACAGGGCGAACACCGGGGAGCTGTTTTTT	CASSRDRANTGELFF
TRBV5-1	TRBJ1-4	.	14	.	TGCGCCAGCAGCTTGGACAGCTTTAATGAAAAACTGTTTTTT	CASSLDSFNEKLFF
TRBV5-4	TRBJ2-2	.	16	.	TGTGCCAGCAGCCTGTACCAAGGGGGGAACACCGGGGAGCTGTTTTTT	CASSLYQGGNTGELFF
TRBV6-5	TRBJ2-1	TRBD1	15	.	TGTGCCAGCAGCTACGGACAGGGGGTCTACAATGAGCAGTTCTTC	CASSYGQGVYNEQFF
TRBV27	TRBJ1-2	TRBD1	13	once	TGTGCCAGCAGTTTCACCCCGGACAGGGCACCCACCTTC	CASSFTPDRAPTF